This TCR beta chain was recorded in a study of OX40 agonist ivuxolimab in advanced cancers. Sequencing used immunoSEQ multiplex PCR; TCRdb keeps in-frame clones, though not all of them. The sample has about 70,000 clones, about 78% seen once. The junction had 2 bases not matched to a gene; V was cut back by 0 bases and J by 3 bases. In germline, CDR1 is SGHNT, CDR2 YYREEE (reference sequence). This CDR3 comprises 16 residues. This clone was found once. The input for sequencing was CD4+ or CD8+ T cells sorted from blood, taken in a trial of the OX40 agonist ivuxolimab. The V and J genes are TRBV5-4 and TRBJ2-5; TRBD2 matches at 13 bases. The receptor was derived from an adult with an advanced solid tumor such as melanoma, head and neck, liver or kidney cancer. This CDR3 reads CASSLEGLAGKETQYF. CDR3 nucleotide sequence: TGTGCCAGCAGCTTGGAGGGACTAGCGGGGAAAGAGACCCAGTACTTC.